The present T cell receptor (beta chain) was sequenced within a study of T cells in Graves' hyperthyroidism and ophthalmopathy. Amplification targeted TCR beta CDR3 regions from RNA transcripts. First-round RT-PCR of the TCR CDR3 relied on the HTBI primer set. One entry per CDR3 protein, called by TCRdb with MiXCR from the multiplex PCR reads. The sample includes 400,000 to 450,000 distinct CDR3 sequences, approximately 14% of them seen just once. The sequence was obtained from a young man with Graves' ophthalmopathy. Specimen: blood.

Here the CDR3 DNA reads TGTGCCGGAGCCGGGATTGGCTATGGCTACACCTTC. Its protein product is CAGAGIGYGYTF. The chain joins TRBV6-1 to TRBJ1-2; D remains unclear. V was shortened by 11 bases and J by 4 bases, with 14 bases between the two germline ends. Germline V gives CDR1 MNHNS, CDR2 SASEGT. The CDR3 is 12 residues long.